A single sample is the source of the 12 T cell receptor beta chains below, sequenced in a study of PD-1 blockade in classical Hodgkin lymphoma. Data came from immunoSEQ multiplex PCR; TCRdb stores just in-frame clones and leaves some out. The profile shows over 80,000 clones, approximately 92% of them singletons. Patients all relapsed after autologous stem cell transplantation, and there was variation in brentuximab vedotin exposure. The material sequenced was peripheral blood mononuclear cells (PBMCs), taken at baseline. All receptors come from a human donor with classical Hodgkin lymphoma.

The chain employs TRBV7-9 and TRBJ1-4; weak D call: TRBD1 (5 bases). V was clipped by 4 bases and J by 6 bases, with 15 bases between them. CDR1 is SEHNR and CDR2 is FQNEAQ in the germline V gene (reference sequence). The CDR3 has 15 residues. CDR3 residues: CASSSFGTLDEKLFF. The DNA of the CDR3 is TGTGCCAGCAGCTCCTTCGGGACTCTTGATGAAAAACTGTTTTTT.

V gene TRBV5-6 combines with J gene TRBJ1-4; D uncertain. The CDR3 totals 15 residues. V was pared by 2 bases and J by 0 bases, with 8 bases between. Germline V CDR1 and CDR2: SGHDT, YYEEEE. Written as DNA, the CDR3 is TGTGCCAGCAGCTTTTGGTCGACAACTAATGAAAAACTGTTTTTT. This gives the protein CASSFWSTTNEKLFF.

The chain couples TRBV19 to TRBJ1-1; D unresolved. There are 14 residues in the CDR3. V gave up 8 bases and J gave up 0 bases, with 13 bases separating them. Germline V CDR1 and CDR2: LNHDA, SQIVND (reference sequence). Written as DNA, the CDR3 is TGTGCCAGTCGACGGACGGTCATGAACACTGAAGCTTTCTTT. It is translated as CASRRTVMNTEAFF.

The DNA for the CDR3 is TGTGCCAGCAGCTTGTCACTAGCGGGAGCGGATACGCAGTATTTT. It translates to CASSLSLAGADTQYF. The rearrangement uses TRBV7-2 and TRBJ2-3; 11 nucleotides agree with TRBD2. J gave up 6 bases and V 3 bases, and 5 bases lay outside the gene matches. This CDR3 comprises 15 residues. CDR1 and CDR2 from the germline V gene are SGHTA and FQGNSA.

The CDR3 reads CASSFRGGSYEQYF. In nucleotides, the CDR3 is TGTGCCAGCAGCTTCAGGGGGGGCTCCTACGAGCAGTACTTC. This chain uses TRBV7-9 with TRBJ2-7, with D perhaps TRBD1 or TRBD2 (7 bases each). The CDR3 extends over 14 amino acids. Germline V gene sequence: CDR1 SEHNR, CDR2 FQNEAQ (reference sequence). The ends were cut back, 3 bases at V and 0 bases at J, with 9 bases in the middle. Looking up the rest from reference TRBV7-9 and TRBJ2-7 gives the full variable domain: DTGVSQNPRHKITKRGQNVTFRCDPISEHNRLYWYRQTLGQGPEFLTYFQNEAQLEKSRLLSDRFSAERPKGSFSTLEIQRTEQGDSAMYLCASSFRGGSYEQYFGPGTRLTVT.

The chain couples TRBV5-1 to TRBJ2-7, with D possibly TRBD1 on 5 matching bases. The germline V and J ends were trimmed by 4 bases and 2 bases, with 13 bases remaining between them. The germline V gene encodes CDR1 SGHRS and CDR2 YFSETQ. This CDR3 has 14 residues. The DNA of the CDR3 is TGCGCCAGCAGCCTCAAAGACAGACCCTACGAGCAGTACTTC. Its translation is CASSLKDRPYEQYF.

The rearrangement links TRBV5-1 to TRBJ2-4, with 16 bases aligning to TRBD2. The CDR3 sequence is 19 residues long. Germline V CDR1 and CDR2: SGHRS, YFSETQ. Germline trimming cut 4 bases from V and 2 bases from J; bases unmatched to any gene: 9. The CDR3 region has the DNA TGCGCCAGCAGCAGGGTGGGACTAGCGGGAGGGTCCACCAAAAACATTCAGTACTTC. Residues: CASSRVGLAGGSTKNIQYF.

The V call is TRBV11-2, the J call TRBJ1-5; 7 bases fit TRBD1. Germline-derived CDR1 and CDR2 are SGHAT and FQNNGV. This CDR3 has 18 residues. The trim removed 0 bases at V and 3 bases at J, leaving 11 bases unmatched. The CDR3 nucleotides read TGTGCCAGCAGCTTAGAGCCGCAAGACAGGGCGTACAATCAGCCCCAGCATTTT. This translates into CASSLEPQDRAYNQPQHF.

The chain has TRBV14 and TRBJ2-3; TRBD1 might be the D (5 bases). CDR3 length: 18 amino acids. Germline loops: CDR1 SGHDN, CDR2 FVKESK. Trimming took 0 bases from V and 1 from J, leaving 17 bases between them. The CDR3 sequence: CASSQDYRTNRRTDTQYF. Written as DNA, the CDR3 is TGTGCCAGCAGCCAAGATTATCGGACAAATCGTCGCACAGATACGCAGTATTTT.

The V and J genes are TRBV28 and TRBJ2-1; D is perhaps TRBD1 (5 bases). Germline V gives CDR1 MDHEN, CDR2 SYDVKM. CDR3 length: 13 residues. CDR3 DNA: TGTGCTACCCATCAGACAGACTACAATGAGCAGTTCTTC. As protein: CATHQTDYNEQFF.

The rearrangement links TRBV30 to TRBJ2-7; D could derive from TRBD1 or TRBD2 (5 bases each). Germline V CDR1 and CDR2: GTSNPN, SVGIG (reference sequence). This CDR3 has 14 amino acids. The V end was cut by 8 bases, the J end by 5 bases, with 22 bases between. As DNA, the CDR3 is TGTGCCGGCGCTCGGGACGCCCAGTGGGACGAGCAGTACTTC. This sequence encodes CAGARDAQWDEQYF. The variable domain in full, completed from reference TRBV30 and TRBJ2-7, reads SQTIHQWPATLVQPVGSPLSLECTVEGTSNPNLYWYRQAAGRGLQLLFYSVGIGQISSEVPQNLSASRPQDRQFILSSKKLLLSDSGFYLCAGARDAQWDEQYFGPGTRLTVT.

The chain carries TRBV15 and TRBJ2-1, with D possibly matching TRBD2 (6 bases). This CDR3 region has 13 residues. Deletions cut 3 bases from V and 10 bases from J, with 13 bases between. CDR1 is LNHNV, CDR2 YYDKDF, per germline (reference sequence). The DNA of the CDR3 is TGTGCCACCAGCAGGTATACTAGCTTAGAGCAGTTCTTC. Its translation is CATSRYTSLEQFF.